This TCR beta chain was sequenced during a study of blood T cell repertoires in COVID-19. The wider study: Whether acute or convalescent, the COVID-19 samples came from the United States, Italy and Spain. T cells, B-cell-depleted T cells, or PBMCs supplied cDNA or gDNA.

Germline CDR1 is SGHRS and CDR2 is YFSETQ. The CDR3 has 15 residues. J gave up 1 base and V 4 bases, and 5 bases lay outside the gene matches. Original analysis: Reference gene primer amplification in the assay estimated nucleated cell counts. Libraries were prepared by immunoSEQ multiplex PCR; TCRdb keeps only in-frame clonotypes and omits some of them. That table furnishes V, J and clone size, whereas the DNA furnished D and trimming. Among over 140,000 clones listed, about 79% were seen once. Material: peripheral blood. The clonotype comes from a woman at least 80 years old with active or convalescent COVID-19. The chain recombines TRBV5-1 with TRBJ2-3; TRBD1 agrees at 8 bases. Here the CDR3 DNA reads TGCGCCAGCAGCCGGCAGGGGGCGGGCACAGATACGCAGTATTTT. Its translation: CASSRQGAGTDTQYF.